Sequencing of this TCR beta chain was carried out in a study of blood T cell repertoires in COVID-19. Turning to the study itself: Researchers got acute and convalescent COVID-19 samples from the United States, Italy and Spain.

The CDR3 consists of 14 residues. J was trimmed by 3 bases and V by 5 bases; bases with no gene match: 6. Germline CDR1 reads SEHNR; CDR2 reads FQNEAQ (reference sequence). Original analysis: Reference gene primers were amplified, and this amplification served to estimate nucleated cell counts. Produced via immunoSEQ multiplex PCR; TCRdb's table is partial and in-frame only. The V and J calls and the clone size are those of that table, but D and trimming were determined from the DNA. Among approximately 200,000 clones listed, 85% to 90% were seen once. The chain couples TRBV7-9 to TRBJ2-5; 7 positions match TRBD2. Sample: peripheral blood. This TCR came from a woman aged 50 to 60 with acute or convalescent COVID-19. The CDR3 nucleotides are TGTGCCAGCAGCCCCCGTGCGGGGGAAGAGACCCAGTACTTC. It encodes CASSPRAGEETQYF.